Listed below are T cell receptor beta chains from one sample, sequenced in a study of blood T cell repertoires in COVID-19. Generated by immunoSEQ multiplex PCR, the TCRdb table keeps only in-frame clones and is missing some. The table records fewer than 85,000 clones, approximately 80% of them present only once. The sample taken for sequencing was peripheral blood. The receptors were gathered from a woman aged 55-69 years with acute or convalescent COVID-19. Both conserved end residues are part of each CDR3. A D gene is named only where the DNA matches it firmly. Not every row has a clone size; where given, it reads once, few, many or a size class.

CDR3: CASIETGGRLLLNTEAFF
DNA: TGTGCCAGCATTGAGACAGGGGGGCGCCTTTTATTGAACACTGAAGCTTTCTTT
J: TRBJ1-1
D: TRBD1
size: -
V: TRBV6-1

CDR3: CASSQLQGSTQPQHF
DNA: TGCGCCAGCAGCCAACTACAGGGGTCGACGCAGCCCCAGCATTTT
J: TRBJ1-5
D: TRBD1
size: -
V: TRBV4-1

CDR3: CASSLATGGSYEQYF
DNA: TGTGCCAGCAGCTTAGCGACAGGGGGGTCGTACGAGCAGTACTTC
J: TRBJ2-7
D: TRBD1
size: once
V: TRBV7-2

CDR3: CASMWDRAWPTQHF
DNA: TGTGCCAGCATGTGGGACAGGGCATGGCCCACCCAGCATTTT
J: TRBJ1-5
D: TRBD1
size: -
V: TRBV6-5

CDR3: CASSDWDLTYGYTF
DNA: TGTGCCAGCAGCGACTGGGACTTAACCTATGGCTACACCTTC
J: TRBJ1-2
D: -
size: -
V: TRBV9

CDR3: CASSVGQAEAQYF
DNA: TGCGCCAGCAGCGTTGGACAGGCCGAGGCCCAGTACTTC
J: TRBJ2-5
D: TRBD1
size: -
V: TRBV5-1

CDR3: CASSLAQGLNTEAFF
DNA: TGTGCCAGCAGTTTAGCGCAGGGGTTGAACACTGAAGCTTTCTTT
J: TRBJ1-1
D: -
size: -
V: TRBV28

CDR3: CSAGEREQFF
DNA: TGCAGTGCTGGGGAGAGGGAGCAGTTCTTC
J: TRBJ2-1
D: -
size: once
V: TRBV20-1

CDR3: CASRLDRESYEQYF
DNA: TGTGCCAGCAGGCTGGACAGGGAATCCTACGAGCAGTACTTC
J: TRBJ2-7
D: TRBD1
size: -
V: TRBV13

CDR3: CASGNRVTYEQYF
DNA: TGTGCCAGCGGCAACAGGGTAACCTACGAGCAGTACTTC
J: TRBJ2-7
D: -
size: few
V: TRBV5-4

CDR3: CASSRGLAGTGANVLTF
DNA: TGCGCCAGCAGCCGAGGACTAGCGGGAACTGGGGCCAACGTCCTGACTTTC
J: TRBJ2-6
D: TRBD2
size: -
V: TRBV4-1

CDR3: CASTTSGRAQRSVEQFF
DNA: TGTGCCAGTACTACTAGCGGGAGGGCCCAGAGGTCTGTTGAGCAGTTCTTC
J: TRBJ2-1
D: TRBD2
size: -
V: TRBV19

CDR3: CAWGGGQGRDQPQHF
DNA: TGTGCCTGGGGGGGTGGCCAGGGGAGGGATCAGCCCCAGCATTTT
J: TRBJ1-5
D: -
size: -
V: TRBV30

CDR3: CASSFDGTPYNEQFF
DNA: TGTGCCAGCAGTTTTGACGGGACACCATACAATGAGCAGTTCTTC
J: TRBJ2-1
D: -
size: -
V: TRBV28

CDR3: CSASPLAGVNEQFF
DNA: TGCAGTGCTAGTCCGCTAGCGGGAGTCAATGAGCAGTTCTTC
J: TRBJ2-1
D: TRBD2
size: -
V: TRBV20-1

CDR3: CASSVRIAGTIPNTGELFF
DNA: TGTGCCAGCAGCGTTAGGATAGCGGGGACAATACCGAACACCGGGGAGCTGTTTTTT
J: TRBJ2-2
D: TRBD2
size: -
V: TRBV9

CDR3: CAWGTGGVSIRNSPLHF
DNA: TGTGCCTGGGGCACAGGGGGCGTATCCATCCGTAATTCACCCCTCCACTTT
J: TRBJ1-6
D: TRBD1
size: -
V: TRBV30

CDR3: CASSSFRQGSYTEAFF
DNA: TGCGCCAGCAGCTCGTTTAGACAGGGTTCGTACACTGAAGCTTTCTTT
J: TRBJ1-1
D: TRBD1
size: -
V: TRBV5-1

CDR3: CASSWGTGGVEETQYF
DNA: TGTGCCAGCAGCTGGGGGACAGGGGGCGTAGAAGAGACCCAGTACTTC
J: TRBJ2-5
D: TRBD1
size: -
V: TRBV5-4

CDR3: CASSGAGDQPQHF
DNA: TGTGCCAGCAGTGGGGCGGGGGACCAGCCCCAGCATTTT
J: TRBJ1-5
D: -
size: -
V: TRBV2

CDR3: CASSSPDRMNTEAFF
DNA: TGTGCCAGCAGTTCCCCGGACAGGATGAACACTGAAGCTTTCTTT
J: TRBJ1-1
D: TRBD1
size: few
V: TRBV28

CDR3: CASSYNRDSNSPLHF
DNA: TGCGCCAGCAGCTATAACAGGGATAGCAATTCACCCCTCCACTTT
J: TRBJ1-6
D: -
size: -
V: TRBV5-1

CDR3: CASSLSVSRNTIYF
DNA: TGTGCCAGCAGCTTAAGCGTGTCTAGAAACACCATATATTTT
J: TRBJ1-3
D: -
size: -
V: TRBV11-2

CDR3: CASSPSQVLASNQPQHF
DNA: TGTGCCAGCTCACCATCCCAGGTCTTGGCTAGCAATCAGCCCCAGCATTTT
J: TRBJ1-5
D: -
size: -
V: TRBV18

CDR3: CSASKQPNQPQHF
DNA: TGCAGTGCTAGTAAACAGCCAAATCAGCCCCAGCATTTT
J: TRBJ1-5
D: -
size: -
V: TRBV20-1

CDR3: CASGPLNSPLHF
DNA: TGTGCCAGTGGGCCTCTTAATTCACCCCTCCACTTT
J: TRBJ1-6
D: -
size: once
V: TRBV19

CDR3: CSVVASTAYGYTF
DNA: TGCAGCGTTGTGGCCTCGACAGCCTATGGCTACACCTTC
J: TRBJ1-2
D: -
size: -
V: TRBV29-1

CDR3: CASTKGEWQFSYNEQFF
DNA: TGTGCCAGTACCAAGGGGGAGTGGCAATTCTCCTACAATGAGCAGTTCTTC
J: TRBJ2-1
D: -
size: -
V: TRBV19

CDR3: CASSVGSSARGGYTF
DNA: TGTGCCAGCAGCGTGGGCTCCTCAGCAAGGGGCGGCTACACCTTC
J: TRBJ1-2
D: -
size: -
V: TRBV9

CDR3: CASSVIRGFYGYTF
DNA: TGTGCCAGCAGCGTTATCAGGGGATTCTATGGCTACACCTTC
J: TRBJ1-2
D: -
size: -
V: TRBV11-2

CDR3: CASSYGRSPLHF
DNA: TGTGCCAGCAGTTACGGTCGGTCACCCCTCCACTTT
J: TRBJ1-6
D: -
size: -
V: TRBV6-5

CDR3: CASSYSMASGSYEQYF
DNA: TGTGCCAGCAGTTACTCGATGGCTAGCGGGAGCTACGAGCAGTACTTC
J: TRBJ2-7
D: TRBD2
size: -
V: TRBV6-6

CDR3: CASSFSWGDTDTQYF
DNA: TGTGCCAGCAGCTTTTCGTGGGGGGACACAGATACGCAGTATTTT
J: TRBJ2-3
D: -
size: -
V: TRBV7-8

CDR3: CASSPNRGRSNEQFF
DNA: TGTGCCAGCAGCCCCAACAGGGGCCGGTCCAATGAGCAGTTCTTC
J: TRBJ2-1
D: TRBD1
size: -
V: TRBV28